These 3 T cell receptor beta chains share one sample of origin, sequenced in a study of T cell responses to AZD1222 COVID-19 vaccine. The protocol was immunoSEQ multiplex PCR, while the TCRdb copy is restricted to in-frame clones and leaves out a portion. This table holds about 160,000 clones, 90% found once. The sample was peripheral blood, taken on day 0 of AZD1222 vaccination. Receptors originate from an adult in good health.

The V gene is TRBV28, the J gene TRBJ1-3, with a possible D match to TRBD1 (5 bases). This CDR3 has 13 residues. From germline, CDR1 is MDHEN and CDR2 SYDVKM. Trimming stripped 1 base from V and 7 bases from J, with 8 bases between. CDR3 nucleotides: TGTGCCAGCAGTTTATCGGCAGGGAACACCATATATTTT. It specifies CASSLSAGNTIYF. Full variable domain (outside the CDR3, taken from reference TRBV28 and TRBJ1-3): DVKVTQSSRYLVKRTGEKVFLECVQDMDHENMFWYRQDPGLGLRLIYFSYDVKMKEKGDIPEGYSVSREKKERFSLILESASTNQTSMYLCASSLSAGNTIYFGEGSWLTVV.

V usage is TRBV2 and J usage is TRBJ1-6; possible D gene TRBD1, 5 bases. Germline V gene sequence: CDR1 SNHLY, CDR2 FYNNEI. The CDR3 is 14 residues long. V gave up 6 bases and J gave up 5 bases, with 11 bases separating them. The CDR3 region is CASRARTNNSPLHF. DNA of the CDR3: TGTGCCAGCAGGGCCCGGACAAATAATTCACCCCTCCACTTT.

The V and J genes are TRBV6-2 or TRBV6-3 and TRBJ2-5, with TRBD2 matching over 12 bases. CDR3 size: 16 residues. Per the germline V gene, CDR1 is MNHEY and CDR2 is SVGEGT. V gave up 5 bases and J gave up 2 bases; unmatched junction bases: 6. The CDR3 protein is CASSNRLAGEQETQYF. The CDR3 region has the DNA TGTGCCAGCAGTAACCGACTAGCGGGGGAACAAGAGACCCAGTACTTC.